The present T cell receptor (beta chain) was sequenced within a study of blood T cell repertoires in COVID-19 (dated by TCRdb to about 2020). Background for the entire study: The collaborator samples originated in the United States, Italy and Spain and spanned the acute and convalescent phases of COVID-19. The material from the prospective study consisted of cDNA or gDNA derived from T cells, B-cell-depleted T cells, or PBMCs. Deeply sampled blood TCRbeta repertoires from subjects exposed to, actively infected with, or recovered from COVID-19 were included in the dataset. A freely available public database, intended as a resource for researchers studying the immune response to SARS-CoV-2, is where the repertoires were released. The samples were drawn from two sources: the first 160 participants of the ongoing ImmuneRACE study, and fewer than 1,500 subjects contributed by 6 global collaborators. Sample metadata almost always included a de-identified subject ID, COVID-19 status, age in years and sex. Where available, HLA class I and class II types were taken from metadata supplied by the sample provider and were not determined by assay-based typing. Broader findings and caveats from the paper: Clinical and demographic metadata were provided uncurated, with the amount varying by source and participant.

About this clone itself: Its antigen target is currently unknown. The sample holds no much larger clone one base away, and base qualities are not on file.

Measured from the cysteine to the phenylalanine, the CDR3 is 18 residues long. CDR3 DNA only is kept here, 54 bases in frame from base 1. V and J are truncated by 1 base and 0 bases respectively, leaving an intervening sequence of 14 bases. Per the germline V gene, SGHRS is the CDR1 and YFSETQ is the CDR2. The immunoSEQ Assay, a bias-controlled multiplex PCR, was used to amplify TCRbeta CDR3 regions from genomic DNA. Regarding the original processing steps: Nucleated cell counts per sample were estimated from amplification of reference gene primers within the assay. To quantify the absolute abundance of each unique TCRbeta CDR3 rearrangement, sequence reads were collapsed and filtered. For each sample, productive Simpson clonality was calculated as the square root of Simpson's diversity index over productive rearrangements. TCRdb's version of the immuneACCESS table is confined to in-frame rearrangements and falls short of the full clone set. An unresolved V gene accounts for under half of the shortfall where checked; the remainder is of unknown origin. V and J calls and clone size are as listed in that table; D and trimming were resolved from the DNA. Within this sample are under 200,000 clones, with over 80% of them counted one time only. The ten largest clones represent nearly 4.5% of the sample.

Enrolling through a virtual design, the prospective study's participants ranged in age from roughly 18 to 100 years and lived across 24 United States geographic areas. To assign participants to cohorts, the prospective study relied on clinical history that participants themselves reported in a screening survey and a study questionnaire. ImmuneRACE Cohort 3 recovered participants were defined by two consecutive negative NP/OP PCR tests, healthcare professional clearance, or symptom resolution. Mobile phlebotomists in the prospective study collected whole blood, serum and a nasopharyngeal or oropharyngeal swab from every participant. Additional blood draws and questionnaires over an approximately 2-month period could optionally be provided by prospective study participants. Before DNA extraction, prospective study blood samples were shipped either frozen or at room temperature.

The sample consisted of PBMCs or T cells enriched from blood (not recorded which). The chain was built from TRBV5-1 and TRBJ1-6; a tentative D match to TRBD1 spans 5 bases. The receptor's source is a woman in her 50s who had recovered from COVID-19. CDR3 loop: CASSLRGLKSSYNSPLHF. The nucleotides read TGCGCCAGCAGCTTGAGGGGTCTTAAAAGCTCCTATAATTCACCCCTCCACTTT.